The clone carrying this T cell receptor (beta chain) was counted a single time. What it binds is not known. The data are from a study of radiotherapy plus CTLA-4 blockade in lung cancer. At the level of the study: Objective responses arose in 18% of patients, and 31% experienced disease control.

Patients had chemo-refractory metastatic non-small-cell lung cancer and received focal radiation plus CTLA-4 blockade that used ipilimumab. TCRdb keeps only in-frame clones here, not all; method: immunoSEQ multiplex PCR. The profile shows 77,000 or so clones, roughly 74% of them singletons. The CDR3 has 21 residues. V dropped 1 base and J dropped 4; count of bases not matched to a gene: 20. Germline V gives CDR1 LGHNA, CDR2 YNFKEQ. Findings and caveats of the study: Together with interferon-beta, which increased in serum after radiation, early dynamic changes in blood T cell clones were reportedly the best predictors of response. Following radiotherapy plus ipilimumab, tumor-derived TCR clones expanded in the blood.

The chain carries TRBV4-2 and TRBJ2-3; TRBD2 aligns across 10 bases. The source of this sequence is a human donor with non-small cell lung cancer whose response to radiotherapy plus ipilimumab could not be evaluated. Sequencing was performed on peripheral blood, taken from a patient treated with radiotherapy plus ipilimumab. Written as DNA, the CDR3 is TGTGCCAGCAGCCAAGGTATAGAATCTATCGCTAGCGGGAGATCCCCAGATACGCAGTATTTT. Amino acid sequence: CASSQGIESIASGRSPDTQYF.